This passage covers 26 T cell receptor beta chains from one sample sequenced in a study of blood T cell repertoires in COVID-19. Clones were sequenced by immunoSEQ multiplex PCR, and TCRdb holds only the in-frame ones, with some missing. The sample includes about 270,000 clones, roughly nine tenths of them seen just once. Source material: PBMCs or T cells enriched from blood (not recorded which). These receptors were obtained from a woman in her fifties or sixties who had recovered from COVID-19.

In this sample, this clone turned up a few times. The chain links TRBV4-2 to TRBJ1-5; 7 bases are a match to TRBD1. The V segment lost 4 bases and the J segment 2 bases; nucleotides outside the gene matches: 11. The CDR3 totals 17 residues. Per the germline V gene, CDR1 is LGHNA and CDR2 is YNFKEQ. For the CDR3, the DNA is TGTGCCAGCAGCCTGAATTCCGCAGGGGGAGGCAATCAGCCCCAGCATTTT. Translating it yields CASSLNSAGGGNQPQHF.

This chain connects TRBV7-2 to TRBJ2-3; no firm D call. CDR1 SGHTA and CDR2 FQGNSA come from the germline V gene. The CDR3 runs to 14 residues. The germline V and J ends were trimmed by 9 bases and 0 bases, with 13 bases remaining between them. The chain's CDR3 is CASKKRLSTDTQYF. For the CDR3, the DNA is TGTGCCAGTAAAAAAAGACTTAGCACAGATACGCAGTATTTT.

The genes are TRBV2 and TRBJ2-1, with 7 bases aligning to TRBD2. V lost 9 bases to trimming and J lost 0 bases; unmatched junction nucleotides: 2. From germline, CDR1 is SNHLY and CDR2 FYNNEI. CDR3 length: 13 amino acids. CDR3 bases: TGTGCCAGAAGCGGGACCTCCTACAATGAGCAGTTCTTC. It translates to CARSGTSYNEQFF.

This chain links TRBV7-9 with TRBJ2-1; 9 bases agree with TRBD2. The germline V gene encodes CDR1 SEHNR and CDR2 FQNEAQ (reference sequence). J lost 1 base, V lost 3 bases, and 1 base had no gene match. CDR3 length: 15 residues. The CDR3 region is CASSFLAGSYNEQFF. The CDR3 DNA is TGTGCCAGCAGCTTTCTAGCGGGGTCCTACAATGAGCAGTTCTTC.

The V gene is TRBV11-2, the J gene TRBJ2-3; possibly TRBD1 for D (6 bases). CDR3 length: 17 amino acids. Germline V gene lookup returns CDR1 SGHAT and CDR2 FQNNGV. Trimming took off 4 bases at V and 1 base at J, with 18 bases between the two ends. The CDR3 reads CASSSPPPGHRTDTQYF. CDR3 nucleotides: TGTGCCAGCAGCTCACCCCCTCCGGGACACCGCACAGATACGCAGTATTTT.

This clone was detected once. The rearrangement joins TRBV6-4 to TRBJ2-3; 10 nucleotides match TRBD2. CDR1 is MRHNA, CDR2 SNTAGT, per germline. This CDR3 spans 14 amino acids. J gave up 3 bases and V 6 bases, and 3 bases lay outside the gene matches. The CDR3 nucleotides are TGTGCCAGCAGCCCAGCGGGGGGGACAGATACGCAGTATTTT. Encoded protein: CASSPAGGTDTQYF.

The V call is TRBV5-4, the J call TRBJ2-2; TRBD2 aligns across 12 bases. Germline values: CDR1 SGHNT, CDR2 YYREEE (reference sequence). The CDR3 spans 15 residues. Trimming took 5 bases from V and 3 from J; bases not matched to a gene: 2. The CDR3 DNA reads as TGTGCCAGCAGTACTAGCGGGAGGCACACCGGGGAGCTGTTTTTT. It translates to CASSTSGRHTGELFF.

This clone has more than one count but fewer than ten. The J gene is TRBJ1-6, the V gene TRBV19, with D perhaps TRBD1 (6 bases). There are 14 residues in the CDR3. Germline V CDR1 and CDR2: LNHDA, SQIVND (reference sequence). The germline V and J ends were trimmed by 2 bases and 10 bases, with 12 bases remaining between them. CDR3 coding DNA: TGTGCCAGTAGTATAAATACAGGGAGCTCACCCCTCCACTTT. Protein sequence: CASSINTGSSPLHF.

The V and J genes are TRBV5-8 and TRBJ2-3, with D possibly TRBD2 on 5 matching bases. V lost 5 bases and J 0 bases, leaving 13 bases between the germline ends. Germline V gene sequence: CDR1 SGHTS, CDR2 YDEGEE. The CDR3 has 15 residues. In DNA form, the CDR3 reads TGTGCCAGCAGACTAAGCGGCTCTAGCACAGATACGCAGTATTTT. Translation gives CASRLSGSSTDTQYF.

The V and J genes are TRBV5-1 and TRBJ2-7; 8 bases map to TRBD2. CDR3 length equals 15 residues. The ends lost 0 bases at V and 0 bases at J; junction bases unmatched: 2. Germline assignment: CDR1 SGHRS and CDR2 YFSETQ. This chain's CDR3 is CASSLVAGSSYEQYF. The DNA for the CDR3 is TGCGCCAGCAGCTTGGTAGCGGGGAGCTCCTACGAGCAGTACTTC.

This clone appeared once. V usage is TRBV28 and J usage is TRBJ2-7; 9 nucleotides align to TRBD2. Germline loops: CDR1 MDHEN, CDR2 SYDVKM. The CDR3 has 15 residues. Germline trimming cut 2 bases from V and 3 bases from J; bases unmatched to any gene: 5. CDR3 bases: TGTGCCAGCAGTTTAAGTAGCGGGAGATTCTACGAGCAGTACTTC. It encodes CASSLSSGRFYEQYF.

The DNA of the CDR3 is TGTGCCAGCAGACGACCGGGAAGGCCTGGAAACACCATATATTTT. This sequence encodes CASRRPGRPGNTIYF. V gene TRBV6-5 combines with J gene TRBJ1-3; D call uncertain. The germline V and J ends were trimmed by 6 bases and 2 bases, with 14 bases remaining between them. Per the germline V gene, CDR1 is MNHEY and CDR2 is SVGAGI. This CDR3 contains 15 residues.

The CDR3 bases are TGTGCCAGCAGTTTAAGGCGGGGGGCCTACGAGCAGTACTTC. Translating it yields CASSLRRGAYEQYF. V gene TRBV27 combines with J gene TRBJ2-7; 8 positions agree with TRBD2. In germline, CDR1 is MNHEY, CDR2 SMNVEV (reference sequence). This CDR3 contains 14 residues. Trimming at V came to 2 bases and at J to 2 bases, leaving 2 bases not matched to a gene.

This clone was picked up a small number of times. The CDR3 sequence: CASSQGTDREAFF. Written as DNA, the CDR3 is TGTGCCAGCAGCCAAGGTACGGACAGAGAAGCTTTCTTT. This chain joins TRBV3-1 (or the pseudogene TRBV3-2) and TRBJ1-1; D perhaps matches TRBD1 (6 bases). The CDR3 is 13 amino acids. The germline V gene has CDR1 LGHDT and CDR2 YNNKEL (reference sequence). Trimming removed 1 base at V and 8 bases at J, with 11 bases between.

The chain has TRBV10-3 and TRBJ1-1; D unresolved. Germline lookup yields CDR1 ENHRY and CDR2 SYGVKD. The CDR3 runs to 14 residues. With 2 bases removed from V and 1 base from J, the gap between germline ends came to 8 bases. CDR3 nucleotide sequence: TGTGCCATCAGTGAGGTACATAAGAACACTGAAGCTTTCTTT. This translates into CAISEVHKNTEAFF.

V gene TRBV18 combines with J gene TRBJ1-4; D is uncertain. The length of the CDR3 is 15 residues. Germline loops: CDR1 KGHSH, CDR2 LQKENI. V lost 3 bases and J 1 base, leaving 9 bases between the germline ends. Here the CDR3 DNA reads TGTGCCAGCTCACCTCTAGTCGGAACTAATGAAAAACTGTTTTTT. Protein: CASSPLVGTNEKLFF.

The sample holds many counts of this clone. This chain links TRBV28 with TRBJ1-2; TRBD1 might be the D (5 bases). Trimming pared 3 bases from V and 6 bases from J, leaving 17 bases between. In germline, CDR1 is MDHEN, CDR2 SYDVKM. This CDR3 has 15 residues. The CDR3, as DNA: TGTGCCAGCAGTTTTAGGGGTTTTGTAAAAAATGGCTACACCTTC. Residues: CASSFRGFVKNGYTF.

The chain's CDR3 is CASTKYTYTEAFF. CDR3 nucleotide sequence: TGTGCCAGCACCAAATACACCTACACTGAAGCTTTCTTT. The chain combines TRBV12-3 or TRBV12-4 with TRBJ1-1; no firm D call. Trimming stripped 7 bases from V and 3 bases from J, with 12 bases between. This CDR3 contains 13 residues.

Only one count was recorded for this clone. The chain carries TRBV18 and TRBJ2-1, with 10 bases that match TRBD1. Looked up from germline, CDR1 is KGHSH and CDR2 is LQKENI. CDR3 length: 17 amino acids. V was pared by 0 bases and J by 4 bases, with 6 bases of the junction left unmatched. The DNA of the CDR3 is TGTGCCAGCTCACCACCTTCCCGGGACAGGGGATACAATGAGCAGTTCTTC. Encoded protein: CASSPPSRDRGYNEQFF. The full variable domain, completed using reference TRBV18 and TRBJ2-1, is NAGVMQNPRHLVRRRGQEARLRCSPMKGHSHVYWYRQLPEEGLKFMVYLQKENIIDESGMPKERFSAEFPKEGPSILRIQQVVRGDSAAYFCASSPPSRDRGYNEQFFGPGTRLTVL.

This chain joins TRBV5-1 and TRBJ1-4; D is possibly TRBD1 (5 bases). The length of the CDR3 is 15 residues. V was shortened by 0 bases and J by 4 bases, with 10 bases between the two germline ends. CDR1 is SGHRS, CDR2 YFSETQ, per germline. CDR3 coding DNA: TGCGCCAGCAGCTTGGGGGTGACAGATAATGAAAAACTGTTTTTT. As protein: CASSLGVTDNEKLFF.

Here the CDR3 DNA reads TGCGCCAGCAGCCTCGGGACAGGGCCGGGAAACACCATATATTTT. It codes for CASSLGTGPGNTIYF. The chain couples TRBV5-1 to TRBJ1-3, with 9 nucleotides matching TRBD1. From germline, CDR1 is SGHRS and CDR2 YFSETQ. This CDR3 is 15 amino acids long. V was clipped by 4 bases and J by 4 bases; unmatched bases: 6. The entire variable domain, with the rest obtained from reference TRBV5-1 and TRBJ1-3, is as follows: KAGVTQTPRYLIKTRGQQVTLSCSPISGHRSVSWYQQTPGQGLQFLFEYFSETQRNKGNFPGRFSGRQFSNSRSEMNVSTLELGDSALYLCASSLGTGPGNTIYFGEGSWLTVV.

The DNA of the CDR3 is TGCGCCAGCAGTGTTCTAGCGGGTAGCTCCTACAATGAGCAGTTCTTC. Translation gives CASSVLAGSSYNEQFF. V and J are TRBV10-2 and TRBJ2-1, with 8 bases lining up with TRBD2. CDR3 length equals 16 residues. Germline V lookup: CDR1 WSHSY, CDR2 SAAADI. J was trimmed by 0 bases and V by 4 bases; bases with no gene match: 5.

On this clone: Germline and junction disagree at one end, which may indicate a read error. The CDR3 here is CTSWHRDRGGRMTQYF. DNA of the CDR3: TGTACCAGCTGGCACCGGGACCGGGGAGGCAGAATGACGCAGTATTTT. The V gene is TRBV19, the J gene TRBJ2-3; a weak D match, TRBD2 (6 bases). Germline loops: CDR1 LNHDA, CDR2 SQIVND (reference sequence). The CDR3 runs to 16 residues. The full variable domain, completed using reference TRBV19 and TRBJ2-3, is DGGITQSPKYLFRKEGQNVTLSCEQNLNHDAMYWYRQDPGQGLRLIYYSQIVNDFQKGDIAEGYSVSREKKESFPLTVTSAQKNPTAFYLCTSWHRDRGGRMTQYFGPGTRLTVL.

The V and J genes are TRBV27 and TRBJ2-7; 7 bases fit TRBD2. In germline, CDR1 is MNHEY, CDR2 SMNVEV (reference sequence). The CDR3 loop spans 15 amino acids. With V trimmed by 2 bases and J by 2 bases, 6 bases remained unmatched. This CDR3 reads CASSLALAGTYEQYF. CDR3 nucleotide sequence: TGTGCCAGCAGTTTAGCATTAGCGGGTACCTACGAGCAGTACTTC.

The genes are TRBV6-5 and TRBJ2-3; 10 bases match TRBD1. Germline assignment: CDR1 MNHEY and CDR2 SVGAGI. The trim removed 8 bases at V and 4 bases at J, leaving 6 bases unmatched. CDR3 length equals 14 residues. The CDR3 nucleotides read TGTGCCAGCTCGGGACAGGGGATATCAGATACGCAGTATTTT. It codes for CASSGQGISDTQYF.

The genes are TRBV9 and TRBJ2-1; 8 bases line up with TRBD1. Trimming removed 0 bases from V and 0 bases from J; junction bases left unmatched: 5. The CDR3 runs to 17 residues. CDR1 and CDR2 (germline): SGDLS, YYNGEE. This chain's CDR3 is CASSVGGTGDSYNEQFF. DNA of the CDR3: TGTGCCAGCAGCGTAGGCGGGACAGGAGACTCCTACAATGAGCAGTTCTTC.